The 23 T cell receptor beta chains reported below all come from one sample, sequenced in a study of T cells in localized non-small cell lung cancer (dated by TCRdb to 2018 to 2020). Libraries were built with the immunoSEQ multiplex PCR assay. This is the immuneACCESS table as TCRdb keeps it, with only in-frame sequences that have V and J called. A part of the clones is gone; compared with another copy, unresolved V genes explain less than half, and the rest is unexplained. This sample lists over 20,000 clones; about 90% were detected once. About 2.9% of the sample belongs to the ten largest clones. Here the sequenced sample was peripheral blood, taken before any cancer treatment. The receptors here all came from a woman aged 35-75 years with stage I lung adenocarcinoma.

This clone appeared a single time. The V gene is TRBV4-1, the J gene TRBJ2-2; the D gene could be TRBD1 or TRBD2 (5 bases each). This CDR3 is 15 amino acids long. Trimming removed 3 bases from V and 2 bases from J, with 10 bases in between. CDR1 is MGHRA, CDR2 YSYEKL, per germline. The CDR3 sequence: CASSHGTFNTGELFF. The CDR3 DNA is TGCGCCAGCAGCCATGGGACCTTTAACACCGGGGAGCTGTTTTTT.

This sequence joins TRBV5-6 and TRBJ2-7; 11 bases are a match to TRBD1. Trimming removed 4 bases from V and 4 bases from J; junction bases left unmatched: 4. The CDR3 spans 14 residues. CDR1 and CDR2 from the germline V gene are SGHDT and YYEEEE. The DNA of the CDR3 is TGTGCCAGCAGCGCCGGGACAGGGGGGTACGAGCAGTACTTC. Residues: CASSAGTGGYEQYF. The variable domain in full, completed from reference TRBV5-6 and TRBJ2-7, reads DAGVTQSPTHLIKTRGQQVTLRCSPKSGHDTVSWYQQALGQGPQFIFQYYEEEERQRGNFPDRFSGHQFPNYSSELNVNALLLGDSALYLCASSAGTGGYEQYFGPGTRLTVT.

This rearrangement joins TRBV5-1 to TRBJ2-6; 8 nucleotides agree with TRBD2. The V segment lost 0 bases and the J segment 0 bases; nucleotides outside the gene matches: 5. The germline V gene encodes CDR1 SGHRS and CDR2 YFSETQ. The CDR3 runs 18 residues. DNA of the CDR3: TGCGCCAGCAGCTTGGCGGGAGGGCCGAACTCTGGGGCCAACGTCCTGACTTTC. Protein sequence: CASSLAGGPNSGANVLTF.

V and J are TRBV27 and TRBJ1-1; no firm D call. The germline gives CDR1 MNHEY, CDR2 SMNVEV (reference sequence). CDR3 size: 13 residues. With 2 bases removed from V and 1 base from J, the gap between germline ends came to 5 bases. Written as DNA, the CDR3 is TGTGCCAGCAGTTTAGCAGGGAACACTGAAGCTTTCTTT. Translating gives CASSLAGNTEAFF.

Turning to this clone: A clone one base away is much larger, so this may be a read error. This chain connects TRBV5-1 to TRBJ2-7; the match to TRBD1 covers 10 bases. The CDR3 covers 15 residues. The junction had 11 bases not matched to a gene; V was cut back by 3 bases and J by 8 bases. Germline assignment: CDR1 SGHRS and CDR2 YFSETQ. CDR3 DNA sequence: TGCGCCAGCAGCTGGACCACGGACAGGGGGGGGAAGCAGTACTTC. Its protein product is CASSWTTDRGGKQYF.

The chain uses TRBV5-1 and TRBJ2-1; 8 bases line up with TRBD1. The CDR3 extends over 15 amino acids. CDR1 and CDR2 from the germline V gene are SGHRS and YFSETQ. After removal of 4 bases from V and 9 bases from J, the junction contained 12 bases not matched to a gene. The CDR3 reads CASSQRQGSTGEQFF. CDR3 in DNA: TGCGCCAGCAGCCAAAGACAGGGGAGCACAGGTGAGCAGTTCTTC.

The chain's CDR3 is CASSLALTVGQETQYF. In nucleotides, the CDR3 is TGTGCCAGCAGCTTAGCTCTAACGGTCGGACAAGAGACCCAGTACTTC. This rearrangement joins TRBV7-2 to TRBJ2-5; D ambiguous. V gave up 0 bases and J gave up 2 bases, with 13 bases separating them. Germline CDR1 reads SGHTA; CDR2 reads FQGNSA. CDR3 length: 16 amino acids.

J is TRBJ2-7 and V is TRBV27; the match to TRBD1 covers 7 bases. This CDR3 has 16 residues. The V and J ends lost 6 bases and 2 bases, in that order; junction bases with no gene match: 13. The germline CDR1 and CDR2 sequences are MNHEY and SMNVEV (reference sequence). CDR3 residues: CASSLSSGQRTYEQYF. The DNA for the CDR3 is TGTGCCAGCAGCCTAAGCTCGGGACAGAGGACCTACGAGCAGTACTTC.

The gene calls are TRBV27 and TRBJ2-7, with TRBD1 matching 7 bases. The trim removed 5 bases at V and 2 bases at J, leaving 6 bases unmatched. CDR1 is MNHEY and CDR2 is SMNVEV in the germline V gene (reference sequence). This CDR3 has 14 amino acids. The CDR3 here is CASSPMTGPYEQYF. In DNA form, the CDR3 reads TGTGCCAGCAGTCCTATGACAGGGCCCTACGAGCAGTACTTC.

The chain combines TRBV10-3 with TRBJ2-1; D is uncertain. V lost 10 bases and J lost 0, with 7 bases in between. This CDR3 is 12 amino acids long. Per germline, CDR1 ENHRY and CDR2 SYGVKD. The CDR3 loop is CATRSSYNEQFF. Here the CDR3 DNA reads TGTGCCACCCGCTCCTCCTACAATGAGCAGTTCTTC.

The chain employs TRBV6-5 and TRBJ1-1; tentatively, D is TRBD1 (5 bases). The CDR3 totals 13 residues. Per the germline V gene, CDR1 is MNHEY and CDR2 is SVGAGI. Deletions cut 6 bases from V and 0 bases from J, with 8 bases between. CDR3 amino acids: CASRRGMNTEAFF. The CDR3 DNA reads TGTGCCAGCAGAAGGGGCATGAACACTGAAGCTTTCTTT.

The chain employs TRBV18 and TRBJ2-1, with 10 bases lining up with TRBD2. Germline loops: CDR1 KGHSH, CDR2 LQKENI. Trimming removed 4 bases from V and 4 bases from J; junction bases left unmatched: 4. The CDR3 runs 15 residues. The CDR3 region has the DNA TGTGCCAGCTCACAAGCGGGAGGGCCTTACAATGAGCAGTTCTTC. Translating gives CASSQAGGPYNEQFF.

The table lists this clone with a count of one. CDR3 protein: CASSLQGLPFIGTEAFF. For the CDR3, the DNA is TGTGCCAGCAGCTTACAGGGTTTGCCCTTTATAGGGACTGAAGCTTTCTTT. The chain recombines TRBV7-2 with TRBJ1-1, with a tentative D call TRBD1 (5 bases). The CDR3 totals 17 residues. Per the germline V gene, CDR1 is SGHTA and CDR2 is FQGNSA. Trimming pared 2 bases from V and 5 bases from J, leaving 21 bases between.

The J gene is TRBJ1-5, the V gene TRBV20-1, with D possibly being TRBD1 (5 bases). V shed 3 bases and J shed 9 bases, with 9 bases lying between them. This CDR3 has 11 amino acids. Germline V gives CDR1 DFQATT, CDR2 SNEGSKA (reference sequence). The CDR3 region is CSARDDRPQHF. The CDR3 nucleotides read TGCAGTGCTAGGGACGACAGGCCCCAGCATTTT.

CDR3 sequence reads: CASSWTHTDTQYF. The CDR3 DNA reads TGTGCCAGCAGTTGGACTCATACAGATACGCAGTATTTT. The gene calls are TRBV6-5 and TRBJ2-3; D is perhaps TRBD2 (5 bases). CDR3 size: 13 residues. V gave up 4 bases and J gave up 3 bases, with 8 bases separating them. Germline CDR1 is MNHEY and CDR2 is SVGAGI.

The rearrangement links TRBV29-1 to TRBJ2-7; 7 bases map to TRBD2. After removal of 4 bases from V and 2 bases from J, the junction contained 2 bases not matched to a gene. Germline values: CDR1 SQVTM, CDR2 ANQGSEA. The CDR3 spans 12 residues. CDR3 sequence (DNA): TGCAGCGTTGGCGGGGGAACCTACGAGCAGTACTTC. Amino acids: CSVGGGTYEQYF.

The chain couples TRBV7-2 to TRBJ2-1; D is ambiguous. CDR1 and CDR2 from the germline V gene are SGHTA and FQGNSA. The CDR3 is 12 amino acids. Trimming removed 5 bases from V and 4 bases from J, with 6 bases in between. Here the CDR3 DNA reads TGTGCCAGCAGCCACGAGTACAATGAGCAGTTCTTC. Its translation is CASSHEYNEQFF.

The gene calls are TRBV5-1 and TRBJ2-1; TRBD1 or TRBD2 may be the D gene (5 bases each). Per the germline V gene, CDR1 is SGHRS and CDR2 is YFSETQ. Trimming took 7 bases from V and 0 from J, leaving 8 bases between them. The length of the CDR3 is 13 residues. CDR3 sequence: CASGTDSYNEQFF. As DNA, the CDR3 is TGCGCCAGCGGGACCGACTCCTACAATGAGCAGTTCTTC.

Notes on this clone: The sample has other DNA sequences that encode this CDR3 too. The chain employs TRBV11-2 and TRBJ2-2, with D tentatively TRBD2 (5 bases). Germline V gene sequence: CDR1 SGHAT, CDR2 FQNNGV. CDR3 length: 15 residues. Trimming shortened V by 1 base and J by 4 bases, and 10 bases separated the two germline ends. The CDR3 here is CASSLAGMGTGELFF. The CDR3 DNA is TGTGCCAGCAGCTTAGCCGGGATGGGCACCGGGGAGCTGTTTTTT.

This clone was observed a single time. The chain links TRBV27 to TRBJ1-5; TRBD1 is a possible D gene (5 bases). V lost 8 bases, J lost 0 bases, and 14 bases lay in between. Germline CDR1 is MNHEY and CDR2 is SMNVEV (reference sequence). The CDR3 runs to 15 residues. CDR3 nucleotide sequence: TGTGCCAGCCGCAGGGCGGACTATAGCAATCAGCCCCAGCATTTT. It yields the protein CASRRADYSNQPQHF.

This clone was seen just once. The rearrangement uses TRBV6-5 and TRBJ1-5; perhaps TRBD1 as D (6 bases). V dropped 8 bases and J dropped 6 bases, with 14 bases sitting between them. The V gene's germline CDR1 is MNHEY and CDR2 SVGAGI. There are 13 residues in the CDR3. The CDR3 DNA is TGTGCCAGCGGGACCGACAGGTTTCAGCCCCAGCATTTT. Translated, it gives CASGTDRFQPQHF.

This clone was seen only once. This chain connects TRBV28 to TRBJ2-5; tentatively, D is TRBD1 (7 bases). CDR1 is MDHEN and CDR2 is SYDVKM in the germline V gene. The CDR3 spans 17 residues. The V and J ends lost 1 base and 4 bases respectively, with 19 bases between them. The chain's CDR3 is CASSLSTGGGFGETQYF. In nucleotides, the CDR3 is TGTGCCAGCAGTTTATCGACCGGAGGGGGCTTCGGAGAGACCCAGTACTTC.

V gene TRBV7-8 combines with J gene TRBJ1-1; weak D call: TRBD1 (5 bases). The ends were cut back, 1 base at V and 1 base at J, with 13 bases in the middle. Germline V gene lookup returns CDR1 SGHVS and CDR2 FQNEAQ. There are 16 residues in the CDR3. DNA for the CDR3: TGTGCCAGCAGCTTAGTCGGGGCAGGGTCGAACACTGAAGCTTTCTTT. Its translation is CASSLVGAGSNTEAFF.